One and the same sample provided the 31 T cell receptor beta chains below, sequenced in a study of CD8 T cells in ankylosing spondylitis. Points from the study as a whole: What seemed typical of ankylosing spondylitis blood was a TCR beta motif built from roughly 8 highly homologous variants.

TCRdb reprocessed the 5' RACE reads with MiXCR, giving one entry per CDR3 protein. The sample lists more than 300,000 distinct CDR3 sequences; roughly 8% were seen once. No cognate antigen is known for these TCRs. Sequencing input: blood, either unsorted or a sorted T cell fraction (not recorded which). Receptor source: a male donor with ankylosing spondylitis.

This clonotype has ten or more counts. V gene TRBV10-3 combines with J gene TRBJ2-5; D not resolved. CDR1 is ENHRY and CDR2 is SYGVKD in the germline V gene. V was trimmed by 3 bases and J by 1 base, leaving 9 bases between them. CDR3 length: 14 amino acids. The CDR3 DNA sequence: TGTGCCATCAGTGACGGCAGAACCCAAGAGACCCAGTACTTC. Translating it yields CAISDGRTQETQYF.

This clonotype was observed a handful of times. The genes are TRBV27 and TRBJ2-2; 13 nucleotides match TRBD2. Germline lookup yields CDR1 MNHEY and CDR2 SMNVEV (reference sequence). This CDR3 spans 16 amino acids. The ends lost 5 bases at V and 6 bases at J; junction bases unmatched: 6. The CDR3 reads CASSQTSGRAPGELFF. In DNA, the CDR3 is TGTGCCAGCAGTCAAACTAGCGGGAGGGCCCCCGGGGAGCTGTTTTTT.

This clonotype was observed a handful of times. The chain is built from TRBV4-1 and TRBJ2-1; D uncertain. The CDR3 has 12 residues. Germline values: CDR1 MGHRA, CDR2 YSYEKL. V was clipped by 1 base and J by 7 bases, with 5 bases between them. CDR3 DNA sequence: TGCGCCAGCAGCCAAGCGACGAATGAGCAGTTCTTC. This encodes CASSQATNEQFF.

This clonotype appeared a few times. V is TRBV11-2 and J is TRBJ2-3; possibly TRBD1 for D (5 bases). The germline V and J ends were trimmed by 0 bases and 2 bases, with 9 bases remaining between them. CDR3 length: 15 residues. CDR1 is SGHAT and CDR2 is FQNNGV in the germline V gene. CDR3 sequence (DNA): TGTGCCAGCAGCTTAGAGGGCAGGGTCACAGATACGCAGTATTTT. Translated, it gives CASSLEGRVTDTQYF.

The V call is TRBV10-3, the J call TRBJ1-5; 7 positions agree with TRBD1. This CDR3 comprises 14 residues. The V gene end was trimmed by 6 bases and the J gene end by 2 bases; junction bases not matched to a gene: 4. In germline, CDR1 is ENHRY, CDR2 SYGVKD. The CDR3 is CAIRGDRGNQPQHF. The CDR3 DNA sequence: TGTGCCATCAGGGGTGACAGGGGCAATCAGCCCCAGCATTTT.

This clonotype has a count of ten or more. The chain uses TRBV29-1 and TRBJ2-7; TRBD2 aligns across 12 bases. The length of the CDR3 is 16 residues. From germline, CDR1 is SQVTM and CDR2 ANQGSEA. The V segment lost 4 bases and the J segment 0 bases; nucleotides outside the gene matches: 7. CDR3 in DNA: TGCAGCGTTGCTTCGACTAGCGGGAGTATCTCCTACGAGCAGTACTTC. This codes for CSVASTSGSISYEQYF.

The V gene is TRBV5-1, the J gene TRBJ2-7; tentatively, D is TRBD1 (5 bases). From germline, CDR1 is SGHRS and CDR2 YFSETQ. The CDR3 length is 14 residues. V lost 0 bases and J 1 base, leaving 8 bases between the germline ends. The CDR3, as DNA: TGCGCCAGCAGCTTGGGGACAAATTCCTACGAGCAGTACTTC. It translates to CASSLGTNSYEQYF.

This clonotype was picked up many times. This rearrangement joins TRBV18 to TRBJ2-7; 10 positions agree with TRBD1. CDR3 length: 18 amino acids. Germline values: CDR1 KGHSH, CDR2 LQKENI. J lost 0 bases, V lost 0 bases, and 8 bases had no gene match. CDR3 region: CASSPPLYGTGVSYEQYF. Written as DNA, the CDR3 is TGTGCCAGCTCACCACCTTTGTACGGGACAGGGGTCTCCTACGAGCAGTACTTC.

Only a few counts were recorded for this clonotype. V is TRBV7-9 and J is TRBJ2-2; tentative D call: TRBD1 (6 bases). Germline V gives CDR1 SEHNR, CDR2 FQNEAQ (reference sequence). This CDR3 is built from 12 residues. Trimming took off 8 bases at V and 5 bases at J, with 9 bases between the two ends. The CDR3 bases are TGTGCCAGCCTTGACAGGACCGGGGAGCTGTTTTTT. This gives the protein CASLDRTGELFF.

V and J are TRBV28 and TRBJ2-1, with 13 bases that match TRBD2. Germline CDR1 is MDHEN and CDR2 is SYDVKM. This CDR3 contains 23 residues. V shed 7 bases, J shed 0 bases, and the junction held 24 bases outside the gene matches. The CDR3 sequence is CASKDSWTSGSEGLGGSYNEQFF. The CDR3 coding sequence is TGTGCCAGCAAAGATTCTTGGACTAGCGGGAGTGAAGGGCTTGGGGGCTCCTACAATGAGCAGTTCTTC.

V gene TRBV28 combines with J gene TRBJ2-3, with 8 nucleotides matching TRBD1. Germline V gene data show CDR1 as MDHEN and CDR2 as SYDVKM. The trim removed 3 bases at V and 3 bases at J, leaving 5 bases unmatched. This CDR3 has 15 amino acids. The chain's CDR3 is CASSFRTGITDTQYF. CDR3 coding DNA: TGTGCCAGCAGTTTCAGGACAGGGATTACAGATACGCAGTATTTT.

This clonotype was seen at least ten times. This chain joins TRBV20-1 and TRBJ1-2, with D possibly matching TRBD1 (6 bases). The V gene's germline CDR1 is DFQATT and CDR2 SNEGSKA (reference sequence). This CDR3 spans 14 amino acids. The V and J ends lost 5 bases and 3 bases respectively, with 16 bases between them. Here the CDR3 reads CSAAPPGADYGYTF. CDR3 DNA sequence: TGCAGTGCTGCACCCCCGGGGGCCGACTATGGCTACACCTTC.

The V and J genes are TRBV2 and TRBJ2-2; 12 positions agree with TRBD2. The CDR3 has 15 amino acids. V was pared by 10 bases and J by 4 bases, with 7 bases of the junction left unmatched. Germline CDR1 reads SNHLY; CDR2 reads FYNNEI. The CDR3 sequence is CATGLAGLVTGELFF. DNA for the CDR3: TGTGCCACCGGACTAGCGGGACTCGTCACCGGGGAGCTGTTTTTT. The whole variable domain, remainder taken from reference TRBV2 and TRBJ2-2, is EPEVTQTPSHQVTQMGQEVILRCVPISNHLYFYWYRQILGQKVEFLVSFYNNEISEKSEIFDDQFSVERPDGSNFTLKIRSTKLEDSAMYFCATGLAGLVTGELFFGEGSRLTVL.

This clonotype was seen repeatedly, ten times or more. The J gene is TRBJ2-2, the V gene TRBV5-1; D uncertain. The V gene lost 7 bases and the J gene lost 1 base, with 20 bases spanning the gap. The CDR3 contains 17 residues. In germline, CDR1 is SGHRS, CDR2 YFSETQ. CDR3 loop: CASRLSVRDKNTGELFF. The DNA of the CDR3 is TGCGCCAGCCGCCTCTCCGTCCGAGACAAGAACACCGGGGAGCTGTTTTTT.

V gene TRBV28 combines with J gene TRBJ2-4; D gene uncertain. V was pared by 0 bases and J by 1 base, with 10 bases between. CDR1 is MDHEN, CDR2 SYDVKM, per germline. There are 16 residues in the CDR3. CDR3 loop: CASSLWTESAKNIQYF. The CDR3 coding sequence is TGTGCCAGCAGTTTATGGACGGAGTCGGCCAAAAACATTCAGTACTTC. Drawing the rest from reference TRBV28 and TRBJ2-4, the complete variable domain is DVKVTQSSRYLVKRTGEKVFLECVQDMDHENMFWYRQDPGLGLRLIYFSYDVKMKEKGDIPEGYSVSREKKERFSLILESASTNQTSMYLCASSLWTESAKNIQYFGAGTRLSVL.

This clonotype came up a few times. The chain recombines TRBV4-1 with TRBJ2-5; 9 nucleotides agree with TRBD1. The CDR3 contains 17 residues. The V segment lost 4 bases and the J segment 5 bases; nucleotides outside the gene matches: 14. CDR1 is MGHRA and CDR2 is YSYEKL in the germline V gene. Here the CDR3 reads CASSPLTSGQGGETQYF. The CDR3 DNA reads TGCGCCAGCAGCCCACTTACCTCGGGACAGGGAGGGGAGACCCAGTACTTC.

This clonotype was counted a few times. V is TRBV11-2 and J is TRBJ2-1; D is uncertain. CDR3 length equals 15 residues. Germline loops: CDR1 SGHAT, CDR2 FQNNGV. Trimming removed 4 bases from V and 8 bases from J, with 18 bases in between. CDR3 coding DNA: TGTGCCAGCAGCTCTATCCGTGGGGTACGACATGAGCAGTTCTTC. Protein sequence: CASSSIRGVRHEQFF.

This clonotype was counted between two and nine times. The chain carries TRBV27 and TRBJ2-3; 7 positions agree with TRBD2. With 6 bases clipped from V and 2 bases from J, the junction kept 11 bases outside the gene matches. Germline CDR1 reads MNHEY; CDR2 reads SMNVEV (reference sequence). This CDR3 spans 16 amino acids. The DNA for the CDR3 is TGTGCCAGCAGCATGGACCCTAGCGGACTCACAGATACGCAGTATTTT. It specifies CASSMDPSGLTDTQYF.

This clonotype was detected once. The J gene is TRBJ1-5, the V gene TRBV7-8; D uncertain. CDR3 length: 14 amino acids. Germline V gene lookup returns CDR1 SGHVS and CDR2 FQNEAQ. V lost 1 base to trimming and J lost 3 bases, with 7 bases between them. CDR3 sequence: CASSLVLYNQPQHF. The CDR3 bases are TGTGCCAGCAGCTTAGTGTTATACAATCAGCCCCAGCATTTT.

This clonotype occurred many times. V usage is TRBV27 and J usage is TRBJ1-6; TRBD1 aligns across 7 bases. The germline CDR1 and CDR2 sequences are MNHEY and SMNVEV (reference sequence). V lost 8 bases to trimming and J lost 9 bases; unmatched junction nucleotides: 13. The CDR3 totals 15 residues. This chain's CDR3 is CASQEGQRYGSPLHF. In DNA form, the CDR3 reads TGTGCCAGCCAAGAGGGACAGCGGTACGGTTCACCCCTCCACTTT.

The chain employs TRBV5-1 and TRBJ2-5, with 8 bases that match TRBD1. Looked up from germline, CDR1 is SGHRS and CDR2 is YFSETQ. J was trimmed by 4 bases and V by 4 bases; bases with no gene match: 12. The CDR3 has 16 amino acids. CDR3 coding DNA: TGCGCCAGCAGCCAGGGCCCTACCGGGACAGGAGAGACCCAGTACTTC. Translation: CASSQGPTGTGETQYF.

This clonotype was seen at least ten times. The CDR3 region has the DNA TGCGCCAGCAGCTTGGTCTTAGCGGAGGCCAAAAACATTCAGTACTTC. Protein product: CASSLVLAEAKNIQYF. The rearrangement links TRBV5-1 to TRBJ2-4; possible D gene TRBD2, 6 bases. The CDR3 extends over 16 amino acids. CDR1 and CDR2 from the germline V gene are SGHRS and YFSETQ. Trimming pared 0 bases from V and 1 base from J, leaving 11 bases between. Variable domain in full (rest from reference TRBV5-1 and TRBJ2-4): KAGVTQTPRYLIKTRGQQVTLSCSPISGHRSVSWYQQTPGQGLQFLFEYFSETQRNKGNFPGRFSGRQFSNSRSEMNVSTLELGDSALYLCASSLVLAEAKNIQYFGAGTRLSVL.

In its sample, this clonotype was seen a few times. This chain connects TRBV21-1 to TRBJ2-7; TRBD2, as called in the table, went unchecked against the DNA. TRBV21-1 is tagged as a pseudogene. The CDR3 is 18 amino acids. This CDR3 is CASSNLGRASFRVYEQYF. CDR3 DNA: TGTGCCAGCAGCAACCTAGGGAGGGCCAGTTTTAGGGTCTACGAGCAGTACTTC.

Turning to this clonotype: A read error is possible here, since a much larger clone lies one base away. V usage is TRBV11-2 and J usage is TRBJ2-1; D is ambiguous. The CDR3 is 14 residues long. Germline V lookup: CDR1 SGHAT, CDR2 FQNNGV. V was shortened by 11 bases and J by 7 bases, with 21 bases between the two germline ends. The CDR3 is CACNPTLGRNEQFF. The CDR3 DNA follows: TGTGCCTGCAACCCCACCTTAGGGCGGAATGAGCAGTTCTTC. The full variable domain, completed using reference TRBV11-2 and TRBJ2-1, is EAGVAQSPRYKIIEKRQSVAFWCNPISGHATLYWYQQILGQGPKLLIQFQNNGVVDDSQLPKDRFSAERLKGVDSTLKIQPAKLEDSAVYLCACNPTLGRNEQFFGPGTRLTVL.

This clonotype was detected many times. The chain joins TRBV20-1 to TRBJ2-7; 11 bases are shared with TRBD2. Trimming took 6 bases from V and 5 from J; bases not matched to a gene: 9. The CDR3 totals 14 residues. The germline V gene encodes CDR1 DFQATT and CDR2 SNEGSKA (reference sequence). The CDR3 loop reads CSADIAGGLHEQYF. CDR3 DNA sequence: TGCAGTGCAGACATAGCGGGAGGGCTCCACGAGCAGTACTTC.

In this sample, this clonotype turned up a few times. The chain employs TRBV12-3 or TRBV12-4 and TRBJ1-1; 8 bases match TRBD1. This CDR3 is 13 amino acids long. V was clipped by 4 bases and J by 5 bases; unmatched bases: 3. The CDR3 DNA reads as TGTGCCAGCAGTTCCGGACAGGGAACTGAAGCTTTCTTT. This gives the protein CASSSGQGTEAFF.

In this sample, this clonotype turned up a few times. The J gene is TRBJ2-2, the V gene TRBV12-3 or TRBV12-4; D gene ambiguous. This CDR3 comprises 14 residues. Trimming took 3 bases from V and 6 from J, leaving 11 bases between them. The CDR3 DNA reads TGTGCCAGCAGTTTTCGGACCGTCGCCGGGGAGCTGTTTTTT. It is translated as CASSFRTVAGELFF.

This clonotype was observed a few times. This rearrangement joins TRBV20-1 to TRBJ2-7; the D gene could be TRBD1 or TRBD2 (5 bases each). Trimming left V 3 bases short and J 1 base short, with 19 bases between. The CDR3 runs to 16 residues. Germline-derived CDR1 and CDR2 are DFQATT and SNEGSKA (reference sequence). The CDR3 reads CSARGSEKGVSYEQYF. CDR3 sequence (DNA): TGCAGTGCTAGGGGGAGTGAGAAAGGGGTTTCCTACGAGCAGTACTTC.

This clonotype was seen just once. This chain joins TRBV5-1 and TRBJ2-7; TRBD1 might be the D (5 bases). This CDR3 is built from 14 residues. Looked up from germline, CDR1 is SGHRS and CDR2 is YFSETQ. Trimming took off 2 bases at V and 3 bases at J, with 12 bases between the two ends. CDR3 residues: CASSFAARDYEQYF. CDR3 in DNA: TGCGCCAGCAGCTTCGCCGCCAGGGACTACGAGCAGTACTTC. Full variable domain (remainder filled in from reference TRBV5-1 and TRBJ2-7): KAGVTQTPRYLIKTRGQQVTLSCSPISGHRSVSWYQQTPGQGLQFLFEYFSETQRNKGNFPGRFSGRQFSNSRSEMNVSTLELGDSALYLCASSFAARDYEQYFGPGTRLTVT.

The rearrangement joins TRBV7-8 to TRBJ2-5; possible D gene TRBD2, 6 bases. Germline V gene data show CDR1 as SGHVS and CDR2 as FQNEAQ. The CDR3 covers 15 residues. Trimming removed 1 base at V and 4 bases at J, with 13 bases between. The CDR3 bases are TGTGCCAGCAGCTTAGTAGGGGCAGCGGGAGAGACCCAGTACTTC. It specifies CASSLVGAAGETQYF.

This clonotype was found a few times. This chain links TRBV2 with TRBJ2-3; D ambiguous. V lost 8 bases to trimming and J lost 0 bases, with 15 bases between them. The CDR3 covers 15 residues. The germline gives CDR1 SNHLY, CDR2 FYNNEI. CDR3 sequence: CASPHGRTSTDTQYF. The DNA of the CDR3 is TGTGCCAGCCCCCACGGACGAACTAGCACAGATACGCAGTATTTT. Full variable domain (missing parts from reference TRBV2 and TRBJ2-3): EPEVTQTPSHQVTQMGQEVILRCVPISNHLYFYWYRQILGQKVEFLVSFYNNEISEKSEIFDDQFSVERPDGSNFTLKIRSTKLEDSAMYFCASPHGRTSTDTQYFGPGTRLTVL.